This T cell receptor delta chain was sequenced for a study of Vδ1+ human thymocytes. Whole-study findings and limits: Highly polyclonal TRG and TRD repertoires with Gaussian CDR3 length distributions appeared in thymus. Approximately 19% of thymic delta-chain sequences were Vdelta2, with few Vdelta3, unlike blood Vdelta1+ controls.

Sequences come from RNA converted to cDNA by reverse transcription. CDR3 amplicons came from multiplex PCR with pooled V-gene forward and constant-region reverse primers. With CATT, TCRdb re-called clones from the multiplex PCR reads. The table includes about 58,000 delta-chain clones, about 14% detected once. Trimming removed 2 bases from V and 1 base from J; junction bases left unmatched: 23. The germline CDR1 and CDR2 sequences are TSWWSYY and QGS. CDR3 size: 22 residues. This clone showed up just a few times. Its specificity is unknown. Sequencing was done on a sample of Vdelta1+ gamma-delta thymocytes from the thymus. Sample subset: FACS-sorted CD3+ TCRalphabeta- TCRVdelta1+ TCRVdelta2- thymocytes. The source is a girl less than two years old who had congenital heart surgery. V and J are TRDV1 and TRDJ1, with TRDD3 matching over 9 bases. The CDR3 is CALGESLIPGDTRVGATDKLIF. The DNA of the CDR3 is TGTGCTCTTGGGGAAAGTCTGATCCCCGGGGATACGCGTGTTGGGGCCACCGATAAACTCATCTTT.